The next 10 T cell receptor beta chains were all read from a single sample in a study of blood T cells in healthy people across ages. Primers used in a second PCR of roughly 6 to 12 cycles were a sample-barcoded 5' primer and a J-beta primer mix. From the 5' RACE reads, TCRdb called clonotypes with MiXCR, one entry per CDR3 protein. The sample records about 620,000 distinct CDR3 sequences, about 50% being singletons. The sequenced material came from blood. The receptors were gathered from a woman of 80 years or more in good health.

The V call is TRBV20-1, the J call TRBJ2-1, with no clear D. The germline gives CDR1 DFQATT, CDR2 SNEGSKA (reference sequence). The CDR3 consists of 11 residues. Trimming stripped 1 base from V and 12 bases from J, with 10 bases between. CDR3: CSARGIRGQFF. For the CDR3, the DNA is TGCAGTGCTAGAGGAATTCGAGGGCAGTTCTTC.

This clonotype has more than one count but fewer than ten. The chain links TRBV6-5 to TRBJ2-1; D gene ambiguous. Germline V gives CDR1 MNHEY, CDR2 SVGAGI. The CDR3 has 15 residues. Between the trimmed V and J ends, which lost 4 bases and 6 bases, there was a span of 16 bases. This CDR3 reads CASSSTTGSVNEQFF. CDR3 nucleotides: TGTGCCAGCAGTTCCACCACCGGCAGCGTCAATGAGCAGTTCTTC.

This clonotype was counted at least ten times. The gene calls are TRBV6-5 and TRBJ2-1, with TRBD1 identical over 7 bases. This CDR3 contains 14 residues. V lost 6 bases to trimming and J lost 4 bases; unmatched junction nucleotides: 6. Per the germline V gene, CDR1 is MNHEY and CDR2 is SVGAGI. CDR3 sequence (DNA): TGTGCCAGCAGACGACAGGGACCATACAATGAGCAGTTCTTC. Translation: CASRRQGPYNEQFF.

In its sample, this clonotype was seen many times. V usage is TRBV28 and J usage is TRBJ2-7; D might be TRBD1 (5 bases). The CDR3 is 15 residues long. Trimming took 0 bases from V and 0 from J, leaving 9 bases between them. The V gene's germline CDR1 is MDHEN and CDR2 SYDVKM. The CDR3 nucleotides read TGTGCCAGCAGTTTATGGGACATTTCCTCCTACGAGCAGTACTTC. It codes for CASSLWDISSYEQYF. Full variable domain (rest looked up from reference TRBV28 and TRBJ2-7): DVKVTQSSRYLVKRTGEKVFLECVQDMDHENMFWYRQDPGLGLRLIYFSYDVKMKEKGDIPEGYSVSREKKERFSLILESASTNQTSMYLCASSLWDISSYEQYFGPGTRLTVT.

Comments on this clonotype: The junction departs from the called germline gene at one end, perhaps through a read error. Here the CDR3 reads CASSGQGTGTQYF. CDR3 nucleotide sequence: TGTGCCAGCTCGGGACAGGGTACAGGTACGCAGTATTTT. This chain connects TRBV2 to TRBJ2-3; 9 bases fit TRBD1. Germline CDR1 SNHLY, CDR2 FYNNEI. This CDR3 has 13 residues. The complete variable domain, with remaining parts taken from reference TRBV2 and TRBJ2-3, reads EPEVTQTPSHQVTQMGQEVILRCVPISNHLYFYWYRQILGQKVEFLVSFYNNEISEKSEIFDDQFSVERPDGSNFTLKIRSTKLEDSAMYFCASSGQGTGTQYFGPGTRLTVL.

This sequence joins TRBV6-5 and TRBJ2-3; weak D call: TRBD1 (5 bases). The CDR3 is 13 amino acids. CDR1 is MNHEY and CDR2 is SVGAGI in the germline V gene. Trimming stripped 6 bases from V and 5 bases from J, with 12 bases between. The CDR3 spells CASSQWGRDTQYF. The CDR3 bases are TGTGCCAGCAGCCAATGGGGCAGAGATACGCAGTATTTT.

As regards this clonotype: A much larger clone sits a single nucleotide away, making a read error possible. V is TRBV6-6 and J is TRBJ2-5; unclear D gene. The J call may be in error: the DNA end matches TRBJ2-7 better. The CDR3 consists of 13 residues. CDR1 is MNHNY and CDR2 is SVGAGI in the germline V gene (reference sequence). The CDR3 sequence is CASSYDAMYEQYF. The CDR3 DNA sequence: TGTGCCAGCAGTTACGACGCGATGTACGAGCAGTACTTC.

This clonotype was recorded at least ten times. CDR3 nucleotide sequence: TGTGCCAGCAGCGCAGCCGGGAGCTCCTACAATGAGCAGTTCTTC. Translated: CASSAAGSSYNEQFF. The chain couples TRBV9 to TRBJ2-1; TRBD2 might be the D (6 bases). Germline CDR1 is SGDLS and CDR2 is YYNGEE. This CDR3 is built from 15 residues. Trimming took off 3 bases at V and 0 bases at J, with 10 bases between the two ends.

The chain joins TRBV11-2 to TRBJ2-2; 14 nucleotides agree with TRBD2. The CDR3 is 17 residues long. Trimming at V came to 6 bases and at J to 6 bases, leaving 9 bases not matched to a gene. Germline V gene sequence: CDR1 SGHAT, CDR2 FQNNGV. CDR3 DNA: TGTGCCAGCAGAGGACTCGGGACTAGCGGGAGAGCCGGGGAGCTGTTTTTT. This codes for CASRGLGTSGRAGELFF.

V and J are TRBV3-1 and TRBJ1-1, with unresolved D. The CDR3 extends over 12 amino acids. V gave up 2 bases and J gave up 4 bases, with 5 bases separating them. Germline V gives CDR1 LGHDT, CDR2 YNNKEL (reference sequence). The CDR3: CASSQSATEAFF. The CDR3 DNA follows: TGTGCCAGCAGCCAAAGTGCCACTGAAGCTTTCTTT.